The clone carrying this T cell receptor beta chain was counted only a few times. The data were obtained in a study of T cell repertoires in cytomegalovirus infection. MiXCR, run by TCRdb on the reads, gives a single entry per CDR3 protein. The sample yields 560,000 or so distinct CDR3 sequences, more than 15% seen once. The TCR was taken from a human donor in good health (CMV status not recorded). Some clones in this sample may be carry-over from other donors' samples. The source material was CD8+ T cells from PBMCs.

The CDR3: CASSTPRARSSYEQYF. The DNA for the CDR3 is TGTGCCAGCAGTACGCCCCGGGCCCGTAGCTCCTACGAGCAGTACTTC. This chain links TRBV6-2 or TRBV6-3 with TRBJ2-7; D is unresolved. The CDR3 has 16 residues. V was clipped by 5 bases and J by 0 bases, with 17 bases between them. Germline CDR1 MNHEY, CDR2 SVGEGT.